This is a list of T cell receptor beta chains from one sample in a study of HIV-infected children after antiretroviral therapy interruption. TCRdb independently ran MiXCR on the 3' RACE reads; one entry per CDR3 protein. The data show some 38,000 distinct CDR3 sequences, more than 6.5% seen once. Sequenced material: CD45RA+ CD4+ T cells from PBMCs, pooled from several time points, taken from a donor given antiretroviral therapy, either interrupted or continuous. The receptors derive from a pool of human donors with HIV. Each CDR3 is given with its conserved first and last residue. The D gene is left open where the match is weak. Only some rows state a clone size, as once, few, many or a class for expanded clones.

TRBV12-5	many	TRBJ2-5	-	CASGLRETQYF	TGTGCTAGTGGTTTAAGGGAGACCCAGTACTTC
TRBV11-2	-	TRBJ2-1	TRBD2	CASSPELAGTDEQFF	TGTGCCAGCAGCCCTGAACTAGCGGGGACGGATGAGCAGTTCTTC
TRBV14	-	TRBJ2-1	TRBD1	CAEAKPDRFNEQFF	TGTGCCGAAGCCAAGCCGGACAGGTTCAATGAGCAGTTCTTC
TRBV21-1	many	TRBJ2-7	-	CASSKGPWSGVRQQYF	TGTGCCAGCAGCAAAGGGCCTTGGTCTGGAGTACGCCAGCAGTACTTC
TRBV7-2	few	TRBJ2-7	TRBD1	CASSLAGTGLLEQYF	TGTGCCAGCAGCTTAGCCGGGACAGGGCTGCTCGAGCAGTACTTC
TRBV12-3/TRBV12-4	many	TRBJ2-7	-	CASGLMDEQYF	TGTGCCAGCGGCCTGATGGACGAGCAGTACTTC
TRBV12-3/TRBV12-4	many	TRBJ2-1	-	CASFWAAGHEQFF	TGTGCCAGCTTTTGGGCGGCAGGCCATGAGCAGTTCTTC
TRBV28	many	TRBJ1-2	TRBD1	CASSQDRIYGYTF	TGTGCCAGCAGCCAGGACAGGATCTATGGCTACACCTTC
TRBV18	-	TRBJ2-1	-	CASSPLPIYNEQFF	TGTGCCAGCTCACCACTACCTATTTACAATGAGCAGTTCTTC
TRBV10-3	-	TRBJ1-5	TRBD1	CAILQGNQPQHF	TGTGCCATTTTACAGGGGAATCAGCCCCAGCATTTT
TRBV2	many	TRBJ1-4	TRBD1	CASRGQGINEKLFF	TGTGCCAGCAGGGGACAGGGGATCAATGAAAAACTGTTTTTT
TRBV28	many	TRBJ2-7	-	CASNTDGYEQYF	TGTGCCAGCAACACGGACGGCTACGAGCAGTACTTC
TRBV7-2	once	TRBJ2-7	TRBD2	CASSLGNRLAGDEQYF	TGTGCCAGCAGCTTGGGGAACAGACTAGCGGGGGACGAGCAGTACTTC
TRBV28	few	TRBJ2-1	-	CASSAPLEQFF	TGTGCCAGCAGTGCGCCGCTGGAGCAGTTCTTC
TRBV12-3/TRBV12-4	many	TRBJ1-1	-	CASRYQGNTEAFF	TGTGCCAGCAGATACCAGGGGAACACTGAAGCTTTCTTT
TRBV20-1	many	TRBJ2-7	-	CSASISSYEQYF	TGCAGTGCTAGTATTAGCTCCTACGAGCAGTACTTC
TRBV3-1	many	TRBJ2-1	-	CASSIRRTRDGPLHNEQFF	TGTGCCAGCAGCATCCGACGTACGAGGGATGGACCACTGCATAATGAGCAGTTCTTC
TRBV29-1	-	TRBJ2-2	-	CSVEGGYSAGELFF	TGCAGCGTTGAAGGGGGCTACAGCGCCGGGGAGCTGTTTTTT
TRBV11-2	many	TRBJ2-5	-	CASSGATTYQETQYF	TGTGCCAGCAGCGGAGCCACTACGTACCAAGAGACCCAGTACTTC
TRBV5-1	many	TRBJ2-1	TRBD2	CASSLLAGEDNEQFF	TGCGCCAGCAGCTTGTTAGCGGGGGAAGACAATGAGCAGTTCTTC
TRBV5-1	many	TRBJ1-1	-	CASSLDPRPVNTEAFF	TGCGCCAGCAGCTTAGATCCTCGTCCGGTGAACACTGAAGCTTTCTTT
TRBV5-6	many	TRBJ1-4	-	CASSHQGILTSNEKLFF	TGTGCCAGCAGCCACCAGGGGATCTTGACGTCTAATGAAAAACTGTTTTTT
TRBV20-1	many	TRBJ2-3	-	CSARDWGAASTDTQYF	TGCAGTGCTAGAGATTGGGGGGCGGCAAGCACAGATACGCAGTATTTT
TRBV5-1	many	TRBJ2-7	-	CASSSQGTPYEQYF	TGCGCCAGCAGTTCACAGGGTACCCCCTACGAGCAGTACTTC
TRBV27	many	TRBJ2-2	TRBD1	CASSLGQGLSGELFF	TGTGCCAGCAGTTTGGGACAGGGTCTCTCCGGGGAGCTGTTTTTT
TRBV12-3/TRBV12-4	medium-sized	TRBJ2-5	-	CASSLGTQETQYF	TGTGCCAGCAGTTTAGGGACACAAGAGACCCAGTACTTC
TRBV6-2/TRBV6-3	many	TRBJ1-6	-	CASSGSPSYPESPLHF	TGTGCCAGCAGTGGGTCTCCGTCCTACCCCGAATCACCCCTCCACTTT
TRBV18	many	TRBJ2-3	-	CASSPPGRGTRTDTQYF	TGTGCCAGCTCACCCCCCGGGCGGGGCACACGCACAGATACGCAGTATTTT
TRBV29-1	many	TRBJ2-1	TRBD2	CSVEDPPKAGGLDEQFF	TGCAGCGTTGAAGATCCCCCTAAAGCGGGGGGTCTGGATGAGCAGTTCTTC
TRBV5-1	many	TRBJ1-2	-	CASSLTALGIGGNTF	TGCGCCAGCAGCCTGACAGCCCTTGGAATTGGAGGCAACACCTTC
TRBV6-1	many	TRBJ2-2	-	CASNYRDTGELFF	TGTGCCAGCAATTACCGGGACACCGGGGAGCTGTTTTTT
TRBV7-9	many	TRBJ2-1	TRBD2	CASRTLLAGAGNEQFF	TGTGCCAGCAGGACCCTGCTAGCGGGAGCGGGGAATGAGCAGTTCTTC
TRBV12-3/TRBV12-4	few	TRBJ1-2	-	CASSRRASSEGYTF	TGTGCCAGCAGTCGCCGGGCCTCAAGCGAGGGCTACACCTTC
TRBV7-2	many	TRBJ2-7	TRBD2	CASSFASGGYEQYF	TGTGCCAGCAGCTTTGCTAGCGGGGGGTACGAGCAGTACTTC
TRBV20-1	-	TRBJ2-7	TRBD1	CSARESGQGYEQYF	TGCAGTGCTAGAGAATCGGGACAGGGGTACGAGCAGTACTTC
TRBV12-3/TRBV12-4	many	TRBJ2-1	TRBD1	CASRKGQGLYNEQFF	TGTGCCAGCAGGAAAGGACAGGGTCTCTACAATGAGCAGTTCTTC
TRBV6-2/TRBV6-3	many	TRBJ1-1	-	CASTYDSSTEAFF	TGTGCCAGCACTTATGACAGCAGCACTGAAGCTTTCTTT
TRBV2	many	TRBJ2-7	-	CASSLGQYEQYF	TGTGCCAGCAGCTTGGGACAATATGAACAGTACTTC
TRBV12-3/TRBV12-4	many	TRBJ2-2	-	CASRVGVAPTGELFF	TGTGCCAGCAGGGTGGGGGTAGCGCCCACCGGGGAGCTGTTTTTT
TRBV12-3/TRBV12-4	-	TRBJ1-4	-	CASSQRKTTTNEKLFF	TGTGCCAGCAGCCAGAGAAAAACCACAACTAATGAAAAACTGTTTTTT
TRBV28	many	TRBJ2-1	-	CASRTGFDNEQFF	TGTGCCAGCAGGACGGGTTTCGACAATGAGCAGTTCTTC